The sequence of this T cell receptor beta chain was determined in a study of blood T cells in healthy people across ages. Combining a sample-barcoded 5' primer with a J-beta primer mix, a second PCR ran for roughly 7 to 12 cycles. MiXCR was run by TCRdb on the 5' RACE reads, yielding one entry per CDR3 protein. The table lists some 890,000 distinct CDR3 sequences, about 29% of them singletons. Study-wide results and limits: Relative to aged donors, long-lived donors carried more naive CD4+ cells and displayed higher diversity.

V was cut by 5 bases and J by 4 bases, with 15 bases left in between. The CDR3 loop spans 16 amino acids. The sample holds a few counts of this clonotype. Antigen specificity is unknown. Another study also made use of these data, one on T cells of mothers and their children.

The sequence came from a middle-aged woman in good health. This chain connects TRBV12-3 or TRBV12-4 to TRBJ2-6; D uncertain. The sample taken for sequencing was blood. In DNA form, the CDR3 reads TGTGCCAGCAGTCCCCGTGGGCCGGACGGGGCCAACGTCCTGACTTTC. This encodes CASSPRGPDGANVLTF.